This T cell receptor beta chain was retrieved from a study of Graves' ophthalmopathy and Graves' hyperthyroidism. Overall study: Peripheral blood was gathered at first diagnosis, ahead of any treatment whatsoever.

Scientists amplified the TCR beta CDR3 regions from RNA transcripts. An opening RT-PCR round employed HTBI primers and preceded a second-round multiplex PCR. Via MiXCR, TCRdb re-called the multiplex PCR reads, giving one row per CDR3 protein. The sample lists around 600,000 distinct CDR3 sequences, just over 40% occurring once. This clonotype was seen many times. Clinical symptoms and serum thyroxine were used for diagnosis; TRAb, thyroid ultrasound and orbital computed tomography were also relied on. PBMCs were isolated by Ficoll-Paque density gradient centrifugation, using around 10 ml of fresh peripheral blood as the starting material. J lost 6 bases, V lost 5 bases, and 9 bases had no gene match. The CDR3 sequence is 14 residues long. Looked up from germline, CDR1 is SGHAT and CDR2 is FQDESV (reference sequence).

This clonotype was sampled from an adult man with Graves' ophthalmopathy. The chain uses TRBV11-1 and TRBJ1-2, with TRBD1 matching over 7 bases. The specimen was peripheral blood. In DNA, the CDR3 is TGTGCCAGCAGCAACGACAGGGCGGAGGATGGCTACACCTTC. The encoded protein is CASSNDRAEDGYTF. Variable domain in full (rest from reference TRBV11-1 and TRBJ1-2): EAEVAQSPRYKITEKSQAVAFWCDPISGHATLYWYRQILGQGPELLVQFQDESVVDDSQLPKDRFSAERLKGVDSTLKIQPAELGDSAMYLCASSNDRAEDGYTFGSGTRLTVV.